This TCR beta chain was sequenced during a study of OX40 agonist ivuxolimab in advanced cancers. Data came from immunoSEQ multiplex PCR; TCRdb stores just in-frame clones and leaves some out. The data hold around 27,000 clones, with roughly 83% observed a single time. V lost 0 bases, J lost 6 bases, and 11 bases lay in between. CDR1 and CDR2 from the germline V gene are MDHEN and SYDVKM. This CDR3 is built from 14 residues. The sample here was CD4+ or CD8+ T cells sorted from blood, taken in a trial of the OX40 agonist ivuxolimab. This chain uses TRBV28 with TRBJ1-2, with D unclear. The receptor was isolated from an adult with an advanced solid tumor such as melanoma, head and neck, liver or kidney cancer. The CDR3 reads CASSLWNGLNGYTF. In nucleotides, the CDR3 is TGTGCCAGCAGTTTATGGAATGGCCTGAATGGCTACACCTTC.